These 8 T cell receptor beta chains came from one sample sequenced in a study of T cells in Graves' hyperthyroidism and ophthalmopathy. RNA transcripts were the template for amplifying TCR beta CDR3 regions. A set of HTBI primers served as the primers for a first-round RT-PCR of the TCR CDR3. TCRdb reprocessed the multiplex PCR reads via MiXCR and lists one record per CDR3 protein. In the table there are under 600,000 distinct CDR3 sequences, roughly 16% of which are singletons. The sample taken for sequencing was blood. The receptors originated from a woman in her thirties or forties with Graves' ophthalmopathy.

In DNA, the CDR3 is TGCGCCAGCAGCCAAGAAGGACAGGGCGGCGGCAATACGCAGTATTTT. Protein: CASSQEGQGGGNTQYF. The V gene is TRBV4-1, the J gene TRBJ2-3; 8 nucleotides line up with TRBD1. With 0 bases clipped from V and 7 bases from J, the junction kept 9 bases outside the gene matches. This CDR3 has 16 residues. Germline CDR1 reads MGHRA; CDR2 reads YSYEKL.

The chain employs TRBV11-2 and TRBJ1-2, with 9 nucleotides matching TRBD1. Per germline, CDR1 SGHAT and CDR2 FQNNGV. This CDR3 region has 14 residues. J lost 5 bases, V lost 5 bases, and 6 bases had no gene match. CDR3 in amino acids: CASSTPQGAYGYTF. In nucleotides, the CDR3 is TGTGCCAGCAGCACACCACAGGGGGCATATGGCTACACCTTC.

This sequence joins TRBV30 and TRBJ1-1, with D uncertain. Trimming left V 0 bases short and J 1 base short, with 9 bases between. Per the germline V gene, CDR1 is GTSNPN and CDR2 is SVGIG (reference sequence). This CDR3 comprises 14 residues. CDR3 in DNA: TGTGCCTGGAGTGTATTTCGGCCGAACACTGAAGCTTTCTTT. Protein sequence: CAWSVFRPNTEAFF.

The chain joins TRBV6-1 to TRBJ1-5; the D is unclear. CDR1 and CDR2 from the germline V gene are MNHNS and SASEGT. V was cut by 6 bases and J by 0 bases, with 12 bases left in between. The CDR3 is 15 amino acids. The CDR3 sequence is CASSLGPVSNQPQHF. The CDR3 DNA reads TGTGCCAGCAGCCTCGGACCCGTTAGCAATCAGCCCCAGCATTTT.

The chain recombines TRBV28 with TRBJ1-5; no clear D gene. CDR1 is MDHEN and CDR2 is SYDVKM in the germline V gene. Trimming left V 0 bases short and J 7 bases short, with 10 bases between. The CDR3 loop spans 14 amino acids. The CDR3 sequence: CASSLWAEGQPQHF. CDR3 coding DNA: TGTGCCAGCAGTTTATGGGCCGAGGGACAGCCCCAGCATTTT.

This chain connects TRBV5-1 to TRBJ2-7; D is tentatively TRBD1 or TRBD2 (6 bases each). Germline V gene data show CDR1 as SGHRS and CDR2 as YFSETQ. Trimming left V 0 bases short and J 4 bases short, with 20 bases between. The CDR3 consists of 17 residues. CDR3 nucleotides: TGCGCCAGCAGCTTGGAATCTGGTAGGGGGGCGTTGTACGAGCAGTACTTC. Translation: CASSLESGRGALYEQYF.

Regarding this clonotype: No conserved phenylalanine or tryptophan ends this CDR3, so it is likely a read error. The gene calls are TRBV6-5 and TRBJ2-1; 11 nucleotides match TRBD2. Trimming cost V 4 bases and J 4 bases; bases outside gene matches: 9. CDR3 length: 17 residues. Germline assignment: CDR1 MNHEY and CDR2 SVGAGI. Here the CDR3 reads CASSSNSGRAPYNEQFS. CDR3 sequence (DNA): TGTGCCAGCAGTTCCAATAGCGGGAGGGCCCCATACAATGAGCAGTTCTCC.

This clonotype was seen only a few times. The rearrangement joins TRBV29-1 to TRBJ2-7, with 12 positions matching TRBD1. Trimming at V came to 4 bases and at J to 6 bases, leaving 22 bases not matched to a gene. Germline CDR1 SQVTM, CDR2 ANQGSEA. The CDR3 covers 19 residues. Here the CDR3 DNA reads TGCAGCGTTGGGGGGATAATGGCCCTGGGGACAGGGGGCTCGGTCGAGCAGTACTTC. Amino acid sequence: CSVGGIMALGTGGSVEQYF.